This T cell receptor (beta chain) derives from a study of blood T cell repertoires in COVID-19. The overall study: COVID-19 samples, acute and convalescent, were from the United States, Italy and Spain. Sources were T cells, B-cell-depleted T cells, or PBMCs; the material itself was cDNA or gDNA.

This CDR3 has 17 residues. Between the trimmed V and J ends, which lost 1 base and 6 bases, there was a span of 22 bases. CDR1 is LGHDT and CDR2 is YNNKEL in the germline V gene (reference sequence). TCRdb's table, derived via immunoSEQ multiplex PCR, lists solely in-frame clones and lacks some. The sample has about 320,000 clones, 80% to 90% seen once. This chain links TRBV3-1 (or the pseudogene TRBV3-2) with TRBJ2-7; possibly TRBD2 for D (6 bases). Sequences were obtained from PBMCs or T cells enriched from blood (not recorded which). The sequence was collected from a woman under 30 who had recovered from COVID-19. Here the CDR3 reads CASSQVQHTLATGEQYF. CDR3 coding DNA: TGTGCCAGCAGCCAAGTCCAGCACACTCTAGCGACGGGCGAGCAGTACTTC.